This T cell receptor (beta chain) was profiled in a study of T-cell reconstitution after alpha-beta-depleted transplantation in children. The library targeted TCRbeta and was prepared with unique molecular identifiers. TCRdb independently ran MiXCR on the PCR reads; one entry per CDR3 protein. The sample lists about a million distinct CDR3 sequences, roughly 29% occurring once. Worth noting for this clonotype: The target antigen is unknown.

Whole-study findings and limits: About two months after transplant, alpha-beta T cells reportedly came from several hundred expanded graft clones. Surviving recipient cells, namely T cells and thymic progenitors, were the source of high day-60 TCRbeta diversity in some patients. One year post-transplant, T-cell counts and diversity were largely derived from T cells produced anew.

The sequence derives from a boy in the first two years of life who had a stem cell transplant for SCID, so the T cells may come from the graft donor. The specimen was PBMCs, mostly from graft donor cells, collected 360 days after TCRalphabeta/CD19-depleted stem cell transplant.

CDR3 sequence reads: CAISDPLQYYYEQYF. As DNA, the CDR3 is TGTGCCATCAGTGACCCCTTGCAGTACTACTACGAGCAGTACTTC. The chain combines TRBV10-3 with TRBJ2-7; D is unresolved. Looked up from germline, CDR1 is ENHRY and CDR2 is SYGVKD. The CDR3 runs to 15 residues. With 3 bases removed from V and 3 bases from J, the gap between germline ends came to 15 bases.